This T cell receptor beta chain was found in a study of identical twins. Only healthy Caucasians were enrolled as donors. Study results and caveats: Reduced insertions were recorded for abundant cord blood beta clonotypes, with no such pattern in memory repertoires. Beta out-of-frame twin sharing showed a weaker excess.

V was trimmed by 4 bases and J by 2 bases, leaving 22 bases between them. The CDR3 covers 18 residues. Germline CDR1 and CDR2: SGHRS and YFSETQ. About this clonotype itself: Its target is unknown.

Through template switching, a universal primer site was introduced, and the cDNA contained unique molecular identifiers. TCRdb reprocessed the 5' RACE reads via MiXCR and lists one record per CDR3 protein. The sample shows a few hundred thousand distinct CDR3 sequences, 9% of them seen only once. The chain has TRBV5-1 and TRBJ1-3; tentatively, D is TRBD1 (6 bases). The specimen was naive T cells sorted from blood. The clonotype was recovered from a woman aged 50 to 65 in good health. CDR3 residues: CASSRSGTPKAPGNTIYF. For the CDR3, the DNA is TGCGCCAGCAGCAGATCCGGGACACCCAAAGCGCCTGGAAACACCATATATTTT.